This TCR beta chain was found in a study of cytomegalovirus exposure and HLA in healthy donors. Study observations and caveats: Common viral pathogens seemed, in a later analysis, to connect with several of the most significant clusters. There were around 160 TCR beta chains listed as cytomegalovirus-associated. Equally common other TCR beta chains were less clonally expanded than HLA-associated ones, a later analysis found.

At the time of sampling, donors were nominally healthy, though unrecorded immune exposures were likely. This clone has just a few counts. Its antigen is unknown. The PCR ran on 60 Vbeta and 13 Jbeta primers. TCRdb's table, derived via immunoSEQ multiplex PCR, lists solely in-frame clones and lacks some. Of 150,000 to 250,000 clones in the sample, 82% are singletons; the top ten hold 0.098%. This CDR3 comprises 15 residues. Unmatched junction bases numbered 8, after V lost 1 base and J lost 11 bases. Germline CDR1 is LNHNV and CDR2 is YYDKDF (reference sequence). The V and J genes are TRBV15 and TRBJ1-4; 9 positions agree with TRBD1. Sequencing input: PBMCs. This sequence was found in a boy younger than 10 in good health and CMV-seronegative. This CDR3 reads CATSRAGTGKDKLFF. CDR3 sequence (DNA): TGTGCCACCAGCAGAGCCGGGACAGGGAAGGACAAACTGTTTTTT.